This is a list of T cell receptor beta chains from one sample in a study of T-cell memory formation after mild COVID-19. TCRdb re-analysed the 5' RACE reads in MiXCR, keeping a single row per CDR3 protein. The sample carries over 120,000 distinct CDR3 sequences, under 7% recorded once. The sequencing input was PBMCs or a T cell subset sorted from them (not recorded which). The receptors shown here come from an adult woman who had mild COVID-19 (a few samples of this study predate the infection). Cell type and time point are not known. Each CDR3 is given with its conserved first and last residue. The D gene is left open where the match is weak. Clone size is not always given. Where it is, it says once, few, many or a class for expanded clones.

>TRBJ2-5|.|TRBV3-1|few
TGTGCCAGCAGCCGCCCAAAAGAGACCCAGTACTTC
CASSRPKETQYF
>TRBJ1-2|TRBD1|TRBV20-1|few
TGCAGTGCCCGTATCCCTCAGGGGGCAGACTATGGCTACACCTTC
CSARIPQGADYGYTF
>TRBJ1-4|.|TRBV20-1|few
TGCGTGCCGGGGGCTGAAAAACTGTTTTTT
CVPGAEKLFF
>TRBJ2-5|TRBD2|TRBV6-5|many
TGTGCCAGCAGTTACTCTAGCGGGGGTACGAAGACCCAGTACTTC
CASSYSSGGTKTQYF
>TRBJ2-2|TRBD1|TRBV2|few
TGTGCCAGCAATCCTCTCGGGACAGGGATTTACGGGGAGCTGTTTTTT
CASNPLGTGIYGELFF
>TRBJ2-7|TRBD2|TRBV29-1|many
TGCAGCGTTGGCTCTAGCGGGAGAGGAGAGCAGTACTTC
CSVGSSGRGEQYF
>TRBJ1-1|.|TRBV5-1|few
TGCGCCAGCAGCGCGGGACAAGGTGAAGCTTTCTTT
CASSAGQGEAFF
>TRBJ2-3|TRBD2|TRBV5-1|many
TGCGCCAGCAGCCTGACTAGCGGAAACACAGATACGCAGTATTTT
CASSLTSGNTDTQYF
>TRBJ1-1|.|TRBV20-1|few
TGCAGTGCTAGTAGGATGGGGATTGAAGCTTTCTTT
CSASRMGIEAFF
>TRBJ2-4|TRBD2|TRBV12-3/TRBV12-4|many
TGTGCCAGCAGTTTCGGGAGGGGAAACAAAAACATTCAGTACTTC
CASSFGRGNKNIQYF
>TRBJ1-1|TRBD1|TRBV25-1|.
TGTGCCAGCACCCGGGACAGGGTGAACACTGAAGCTTTCTTT
CASTRDRVNTEAFF
>TRBJ2-7|.|TRBV12-3/TRBV12-4|few
TGTGCCAGCAGCAGGGACGGTACCTACGAGCAGTACTTC
CASSRDGTYEQYF
>TRBJ2-1|.|TRBV5-1|few
TGCGCCAGCAGCTTGGGGGCAGGGCCTGAGCAGTTCTTC
CASSLGAGPEQFF
>TRBJ2-7|.|TRBV7-6|once
TGTGCCAGCAGTCATAAGATGGAGGACAGCGGCGAGCAGTACTTC
CASSHKMEDSGEQYF
>TRBJ2-2|.|TRBV5-1|many
TGCGCCAGCAGCTACCCGAACACCGGGGAGCTGTTTTTT
CASSYPNTGELFF
>TRBJ2-1|.|TRBV5-6|.
TGTGCCAGCAGCTTCGACGGCTCCTACAATGAGCAGTTCTTC
CASSFDGSYNEQFF
>TRBJ2-1|TRBD2|TRBV7-9|.
TGTGCCAGCAGCCCTTACCCCCTACTAGCGGGAGGGCCCAATGAGCAGTTCTTC
CASSPYPLLAGGPNEQFF
>TRBJ2-5|TRBD2|TRBV7-9|.
TGTGCCAGCAGCCCCCGCAGGGTAGCGGGGGACCAAGAGACCCAGTACTTC
CASSPRRVAGDQETQYF
>TRBJ1-1|.|TRBV4-3|many
TGCGCCAGCAGCCAAGATACAGTTGACACTGAAGCTTTCTTT
CASSQDTVDTEAFF
>TRBJ2-3|TRBD2|TRBV20-1|many
TGCAGTGCTACCCATTACCCTAGCGGGGGCACAGATACGCAGTATTTT
CSATHYPSGGTDTQYF
>TRBJ2-7|.|TRBV6-6|few
TGTGCCAGCAGTTACGGGCCCGAGCCTTCCTACGAGCAGTACTTC
CASSYGPEPSYEQYF
>TRBJ2-7|.|TRBV7-2|many
TGTGCCAGCAGCCCCGGTAGGGCTAGCGCCACAAGATCCTACGAGCAGTACTTC
CASSPGRASATRSYEQYF
>TRBJ2-6|.|TRBV6-5|few
TGTGCCAGCAGCCGATCGTTCTGGGGGGCCAACGTCCTGACTTTC
CASSRSFWGANVLTF
>TRBJ2-2|.|TRBV2|few
TGTGCCAGCAGTGTTGTGGAGGCGGAGCTGTTTTTT
CASSVVEAELFF
>TRBJ1-2|.|TRBV29-1|many
TGCAGCGTTGGGCAGGGGAGGGGATATGGCTACACCTTC
CSVGQGRGYGYTF
>TRBJ2-5|.|TRBV12-3/TRBV12-4|.
TGTGCCAGCAGTTTAGCGGGGAGAAAGACCAAGTACTTC
CASSLAGRKTKYF
>TRBJ2-5|.|TRBV7-6|many
TGTGCCAGCAGCTTAGGGGGAGCCCGGGAGACCCAGTACTTC
CASSLGGARETQYF
>TRBJ2-7|TRBD1|TRBV6-6|many
TGTGCCAGCAGTGCCCCGACAGGGGACTCCTACGAGCAGTACTTC
CASSAPTGDSYEQYF
>TRBJ1-1|.|TRBV12-3/TRBV12-4|many
TGTGCCAGCAGTTTGATGATGAGCGGCACTGAAGCTTTCTTT
CASSLMMSGTEAFF
>TRBJ2-7|TRBD1|TRBV20-1|few
TGCAGTGCCGAAAGCCGGGGGACAGGCATCATCGAGCAGTACTTC
CSAESRGTGIIEQYF
>TRBJ1-5|.|TRBV19|.
TGTGCCAGTAGTTTAGTCACACAGATGTACGGCAATCAGCCCCAGCATTTT
CASSLVTQMYGNQPQHF
>TRBJ2-7|.|TRBV25-1|few
TGTGCCAGCAGTGAATATGGGGGTGCCTACGAGCAGTACTTC
CASSEYGGAYEQYF
>TRBJ1-5|TRBD1|TRBV5-6|.
TGTGCCAGCAGCCCCAGATGGGACAGGGGGGCCAATCAGCCCCAGCATTTT
CASSPRWDRGANQPQHF
>TRBJ2-4|.|TRBV5-1|many
TGCGCCAGCAGCTTGGGGGACCTAGCCAAAAACATTCAGTACTTC
CASSLGDLAKNIQYF
>TRBJ2-7|TRBD1|TRBV20-1|few
TGCAGTGCTAACAGGGGACAGGGGGCATCCTACGAGCAGTACTTC
CSANRGQGASYEQYF
>TRBJ1-1|.|TRBV12-3/TRBV12-4|few
TGTGCCAGCAGTTTTTGGGGGGCCGACACTGAAGCTTTCTTT
CASSFWGADTEAFF
>TRBJ2-4|TRBD1|TRBV4-2|few
TGTGCCAGCAGCCGGGCCCACGACAGGGCGGACATTCAGTACTTC
CASSRAHDRADIQYF
>TRBJ2-7|.|TRBV20-1|.
TGCAGTGCTAGCTTGGCGGCCCACGAGCAGTACTTC
CSASLAAHEQYF
>TRBJ2-7|TRBD1|TRBV7-9|.
TGTGCCAGCAGCTTAGGTTCCACGAGACAGGGGTCCTACGAGCAGTACTTC
CASSLGSTRQGSYEQYF
>TRBJ2-3|TRBD2|TRBV20-1|many
TGCAGTGCTAGAGATGGGGGAGGGCGGTCGGCAGATACGCAGTATTTT
CSARDGGGRSADTQYF
>TRBJ2-3|TRBD2|TRBV29-1|many
TGCAGCGGAGGACTAGCGGGCGTCACAGATACGCAGTATTTT
CSGGLAGVTDTQYF
>TRBJ2-3|.|TRBV5-1|many
TGCGCCAGCAGCTTGCGGGGGGCTGGCACAGATACGCAGTATTTT
CASSLRGAGTDTQYF
>TRBJ2-6|.|TRBV24-1|few
TGTGCCACCAGTCGTTCAGGGCCCCTTTCTGGGGCCAACGTCCTGACTTTC
CATSRSGPLSGANVLTF
>TRBJ2-7|.|TRBV21-1|few
TGTGCCAGCAGCACGGTCGAAGAAAGTGGGCCAAGAGGGGAGCAGTACTTC
CASSTVEESGPRGEQYF
>TRBJ2-3|.|TRBV7-9|.
TGTGCCAGCAGCTTAGGAGTCGATACGCAGTATTTT
CASSLGVDTQYF
>TRBJ2-2|TRBD2|TRBV7-2|many
TGTGCCAGCAGCCCCAGCGGGAGCACCGGGGAGCTGTTTTTT
CASSPSGSTGELFF
>TRBJ2-5|TRBD2|TRBV24-1|few
TGTGCCACCAGTGACCCGGGACTAGCTTTCCAAGAGACCCAGTACTTC
CATSDPGLAFQETQYF
>TRBJ1-2|TRBD1|TRBV12-3/TRBV12-4|few
TGTGCCAGCAGCCCAACGAACAGGGGAGGCTATGGCTACACCTTC
CASSPTNRGGYGYTF
>TRBJ1-5|.|TRBV19|few
TGTGCCAGTAACGACAGGAGCCCCCAGCCCCAGCATTTT
CASNDRSPQPQHF
>TRBJ2-7|.|TRBV29-1|many
TGCAGCGTTGACGACGGGGGCTCCTACGAGCAGTACTTC
CSVDDGGSYEQYF
>TRBJ2-3|.|TRBV2|.
TGTGCCAGGAATCTTGCGAGCACAGATACGCAGTATTTT
CARNLASTDTQYF
>TRBJ2-3|.|TRBV5-1|.
TGCGCCAGCAGCTGGGGTGGAGGGGGAGATACGCAGTATTTT
CASSWGGGGDTQYF
>TRBJ2-3|TRBD1|TRBV28|many
TGTGCCAGCAGGTCGGGACAGGGGATAGATACGCAGTATTTT
CASRSGQGIDTQYF